The 32 T cell receptor beta chains in this list originate from one sample, sequenced in a study of blood T cell repertoires in COVID-19. Generated by immunoSEQ multiplex PCR, the TCRdb table keeps only in-frame clones and is missing some. The sample has roughly 84,000 clones, around 80% seen once. The sample comprised peripheral blood. The source of these receptors is a woman of 80 years or more with acute or convalescent COVID-19.

The chain couples TRBV4-1 to TRBJ1-6; TRBD1 matches 7 bases. With V trimmed by 1 base and J by 3 bases, 3 bases remained unmatched. In germline, CDR1 is MGHRA, CDR2 YSYEKL. CDR3 size: 16 residues. The CDR3 DNA reads TGCGCCAGCAGCCAAGCTGACAGGGACTATAATTCACCCCTCCACTTT. This codes for CASSQADRDYNSPLHF.

The gene calls are TRBV11-2 and TRBJ1-1; TRBD1 matches 7 bases. CDR1 SGHAT and CDR2 FQNNGV come from the germline V gene. After removal of 3 bases from V and 1 base from J, the junction contained 2 bases not matched to a gene. This CDR3 spans 14 amino acids. In DNA, the CDR3 is TGTGCCAGCAGCTTGACAGGGACGAACACTGAAGCTTTCTTT. Translated, it gives CASSLTGTNTEAFF.

The V call is TRBV13, the J call TRBJ2-6; TRBD1 is a possible D gene (5 bases). Trimming cost V 2 bases and J 1 base, with 18 bases left between them. The CDR3 runs 19 residues. Germline CDR1 reads PRHDT; CDR2 reads FYEKMQ (reference sequence). Here the CDR3 DNA reads TGTGCCAGCAGCTTACGCAGGGTAGGTTCCCTATCTGGGGCCAACGTCCTGACTTTC. Translation: CASSLRRVGSLSGANVLTF.

The chain recombines TRBV19 with TRBJ1-1, with 7 bases that match TRBD1. This CDR3 spans 14 amino acids. CDR1 is LNHDA and CDR2 is SQIVND in the germline V gene (reference sequence). V shed 6 bases, J shed 3 bases, and the junction held 7 bases outside the gene matches. CDR3 nucleotide sequence: TGTGCCAGTAGACAGGGACAGATCTACACTGAAGCTTTCTTT. This encodes CASRQGQIYTEAFF.

The chain combines TRBV6-5 with TRBJ1-2; D might be TRBD1 (6 bases). CDR1 MNHEY and CDR2 SVGAGI come from the germline V gene. V dropped 9 bases and J dropped 2 bases, with 16 bases sitting between them. The CDR3 is 14 residues long. The CDR3 nucleotides read TGTGCCAGTCAACCGGGGGGCGTCAACTATGGCTACACCTTC. Translation: CASQPGGVNYGYTF.

The chain carries TRBV27 and TRBJ2-5, with 7 positions matching TRBD1. The CDR3 contains 17 residues. Germline V gene data show CDR1 as MNHEY and CDR2 as SMNVEV (reference sequence). V shed 3 bases, J shed 4 bases, and the junction held 14 bases outside the gene matches. Written as DNA, the CDR3 is TGTGCCAGCAGTTTTTCAGCCGGGACAGCCCGGGGAGAGACCCAGTACTTC. This sequence encodes CASSFSAGTARGETQYF.

The chain employs TRBV6-6 and TRBJ1-1; D ambiguous. This CDR3 spans 13 amino acids. Germline CDR1 is MNHNY and CDR2 is SVGAGI (reference sequence). Trimming pared 4 bases from V and 3 bases from J, leaving 9 bases between. The CDR3 loop reads CASSSHQDTEAFF. DNA of the CDR3: TGTGCCAGCAGTTCCCACCAGGACACTGAAGCTTTCTTT.

J is TRBJ1-5 and V is TRBV6-2 or TRBV6-3, with TRBD1 as a possible D gene (6 bases). The length of the CDR3 is 13 residues. Germline V gene data show CDR1 as MNHEY and CDR2 as SVGEGT. V was cut by 6 bases and J by 5 bases, with 11 bases left in between. Written as DNA, the CDR3 is TGTGCCAGCAGCCGAGGGGGAGATCAGCCCCAGCATTTT. Encoded protein: CASSRGGDQPQHF.

The chain uses TRBV4-1 and TRBJ1-1, with D possibly being TRBD1 (6 bases). The CDR3 is made up of 15 amino acids. With 2 bases removed from V and 8 bases from J, the gap between germline ends came to 18 bases. CDR1 is MGHRA, CDR2 YSYEKL, per germline. The CDR3 coding sequence is TGCGCCAGCAGCCAAATAAGACAGGCGCTACGGGAAGCTTTCTTT. Translating it yields CASSQIRQALREAFF.

The J gene is TRBJ1-1, the V gene TRBV30; 9 bases map to TRBD1. Germline V lookup: CDR1 GTSNPN, CDR2 SVGIG (reference sequence). Trimming at V came to 2 bases and at J to 4 bases, leaving 8 bases not matched to a gene. The CDR3 runs 15 residues. This CDR3 is CAWSRWDRAATEAFF. The CDR3 nucleotides read TGTGCCTGGAGTAGGTGGGACAGGGCAGCCACTGAAGCTTTCTTT.

The rearrangement links TRBV28 to TRBJ2-5; D possibly corresponds to TRBD2 (6 bases). The V end lost 5 bases, the J end lost 4 bases, and 17 bases lay between the germline ends. The CDR3 sequence is 15 residues long. Germline V lookup: CDR1 MDHEN, CDR2 SYDVKM. DNA of the CDR3: TGTGCCAGCAGTCCCTCGCGGGGATGGGGAGAGACCCAGTACTTC. Translated, it gives CASSPSRGWGETQYF. The full variable domain, rest sourced from reference TRBV28 and TRBJ2-5, is DVKVTQSSRYLVKRTGEKVFLECVQDMDHENMFWYRQDPGLGLRLIYFSYDVKMKEKGDIPEGYSVSREKKERFSLILESASTNQTSMYLCASSPSRGWGETQYFGPGTRLLVL.

CDR3 nucleotide sequence: TGTGCCAGTAGTATAGATGGGACAGGGGGGAGCTACGAGCAGTACTTC. It is translated as CASSIDGTGGSYEQYF. The chain couples TRBV19 to TRBJ2-7; 11 bases are shared with TRBD1. The J segment lost 3 bases and the V segment lost 0 bases, leaving 4 bases of the junction unmatched. In germline, CDR1 is LNHDA, CDR2 SQIVND (reference sequence). This CDR3 comprises 16 residues. The variable domain in full, completed from reference TRBV19 and TRBJ2-7, reads DGGITQSPKYLFRKEGQNVTLSCEQNLNHDAMYWYRQDPGQGLRLIYYSQIVNDFQKGDIAEGYSVSREKKESFPLTVTSAQKNPTAFYLCASSIDGTGGSYEQYFGPGTRLTVT.

This clone showed up just a few times. This chain uses TRBV7-2 with TRBJ2-7; 12 nucleotides agree with TRBD1. Germline CDR1 SGHTA, CDR2 FQGNSA. V lost 4 bases, J lost 2 bases, and 3 bases stayed unmatched. The CDR3 contains 15 residues. The CDR3 sequence is CASSYRDRGPYEQYF. As DNA, the CDR3 is TGTGCCAGCAGCTACCGGGACAGGGGGCCCTACGAGCAGTACTTC.

This clone was seen only a few times. The chain joins TRBV11-2 to TRBJ1-1; possible D gene TRBD1, 5 bases. V gave up 3 bases and J gave up 2 bases, with 13 bases separating them. Looked up from germline, CDR1 is SGHAT and CDR2 is FQNNGV. The CDR3 contains 15 residues. CDR3 DNA: TGTGCCAGCAGCTTCCTCGGGGGAGCCAACACTGAAGCTTTCTTT. Its translation: CASSFLGGANTEAFF. Supplemented by reference TRBV11-2 and TRBJ1-1, the full variable domain reads EAGVAQSPRYKIIEKRQSVAFWCNPISGHATLYWYQQILGQGPKLLIQFQNNGVVDDSQLPKDRFSAERLKGVDSTLKIQPAKLEDSAVYLCASSFLGGANTEAFFGQGTRLTVV.

The chain carries TRBV7-9 and TRBJ2-1; 7 bases match TRBD2. CDR1 and CDR2 from the germline V gene are SEHNR and FQNEAQ (reference sequence). The CDR3 length is 15 residues. Trimming removed 2 bases from V and 5 bases from J; junction bases left unmatched: 6. CDR3 sequence: CASSLRASGNNEQFF. As DNA, the CDR3 is TGTGCCAGCAGCTTAAGGGCTAGCGGAAACAATGAGCAGTTCTTC.

The chain employs TRBV7-2 and TRBJ1-6; maybe TRBD1 (6 bases). The CDR3 runs 17 residues. Trimming took 1 base from V and 8 from J, leaving 18 bases between them. The V gene's germline CDR1 is SGHTA and CDR2 FQGNSA. The CDR3 protein is CASSLVLGGAGDSPLHF. The CDR3 DNA follows: TGTGCCAGCAGCTTAGTTCTGGGGGGCGCGGGGGATTCACCCCTCCACTTT.

This chain connects TRBV30 to TRBJ1-2; the match to TRBD1 covers 9 bases. The CDR3 totals 12 residues. In germline, CDR1 is GTSNPN, CDR2 SVGIG (reference sequence). V dropped 5 bases and J dropped 6; count of bases not matched to a gene: 4. CDR3 region: CAWRGQGDGYTF. Written as DNA, the CDR3 is TGTGCCTGGCGGGGACAGGGTGATGGCTACACCTTC.

The chain carries TRBV2 and TRBJ2-6; D is undetermined. Looked up from germline, CDR1 is SNHLY and CDR2 is FYNNEI. V lost 8 bases and J lost 11, with 7 bases in between. The CDR3 has 10 residues. DNA for the CDR3: TGTGCCAGCCGTCCCGACGTCCTGACTTTC. Its translation is CASRPDVLTF.

The chain couples TRBV9 to TRBJ2-7; D unresolved. Looked up from germline, CDR1 is SGDLS and CDR2 is YYNGEE. The V end was cut by 1 base, the J end by 6 bases, with 14 bases between. The CDR3 sequence is 14 residues long. CDR3 loop: CASSVLVSTSEQYF. The CDR3 DNA reads TGTGCCAGCAGCGTACTAGTCAGCACCTCCGAGCAGTACTTC.

The J gene is TRBJ2-7, the V gene TRBV11-3; D gene uncertain. CDR3 size: 15 residues. The ends were cut back, 1 base at V and 0 bases at J, with 10 bases in the middle. Per germline, CDR1 SGHNT and CDR2 YENEEA. The CDR3 sequence is CASSLAAESSYEQYF. The CDR3 DNA sequence: TGTGCCAGCAGCTTAGCGGCGGAGAGCTCCTACGAGCAGTACTTC.

The rearrangement joins TRBV4-3 to TRBJ2-6; D possibly corresponds to TRBD1 (5 bases). The V end lost 3 bases, the J end lost 0 bases, and 12 bases lay between the germline ends. The CDR3 loop spans 17 amino acids. Germline V gene lookup returns CDR1 LGHNA and CDR2 YSLEER. CDR3 region: CASSQSVRVSGANVLTF. CDR3 nucleotide sequence: TGCGCCAGCAGCCAGTCGGTCAGGGTCTCTGGGGCCAACGTCCTGACTTTC.

The CDR3 sequence is CASSEASAGGDYEQYF. CDR3 nucleotide sequence: TGTGCCAGCAGTGAAGCATCAGCGGGGGGTGACTACGAGCAGTACTTC. The V gene is TRBV6-1, the J gene TRBJ2-7, with 9 bases fitting TRBD2. The germline CDR1 and CDR2 sequences are MNHNS and SASEGT. The trim removed 0 bases at V and 3 bases at J, leaving 6 bases unmatched. This CDR3 is 16 amino acids long.

V and J are TRBV19 and TRBJ2-1, with 8 bases aligning to TRBD2. Germline V gene lookup returns CDR1 LNHDA and CDR2 SQIVND (reference sequence). The CDR3 has 16 amino acids. Germline trimming cut 5 bases from V and 5 bases from J; bases unmatched to any gene: 11. DNA of the CDR3: TGTGCCAGTAGTCTCGGGACTAGGGGGATGAACAATGAGCAGTTCTTC. As protein: CASSLGTRGMNNEQFF.

This rearrangement joins TRBV5-1 to TRBJ2-7; D is perhaps TRBD1 (5 bases). Deletions cut 0 bases from V and 5 bases from J, with 12 bases between. Germline CDR1 SGHRS, CDR2 YFSETQ. The CDR3 is made up of 14 amino acids. The chain's CDR3 is CASSLGQGSNEQYF. The DNA for the CDR3 is TGCGCCAGCAGCTTGGGGCAGGGTAGCAACGAGCAGTACTTC. Drawing the rest from reference TRBV5-1 and TRBJ2-7, the complete variable domain is KAGVTQTPRYLIKTRGQQVTLSCSPISGHRSVSWYQQTPGQGLQFLFEYFSETQRNKGNFPGRFSGRQFSNSRSEMNVSTLELGDSALYLCASSLGQGSNEQYFGPGTRLTVT.

CDR3 sequence (DNA): TGTGCCAGCAGTGAAGGGACAGGGGTTTCCAAAAACATTCAGTACTTC. Translating it yields CASSEGTGVSKNIQYF. The chain is built from TRBV2 and TRBJ2-4; 9 bases are a match to TRBD1. Per the germline V gene, CDR1 is SNHLY and CDR2 is FYNNEI. The CDR3 is 16 residues long. The V segment lost 1 base and the J segment 2 bases; nucleotides outside the gene matches: 3.

This rearrangement joins TRBV6-2 or TRBV6-3 to TRBJ1-5; D might be TRBD1 (5 bases). The V gene's germline CDR1 is MNHEY and CDR2 SVGEGT. The CDR3 is 17 amino acids. V was pared by 6 bases and J by 0 bases, with 18 bases between. CDR3 residues: CASSQQGAGYSNQPQHF. Written as DNA, the CDR3 is TGTGCCAGCAGCCAGCAGGGAGCGGGTTATAGCAATCAGCCCCAGCATTTT.

This chain joins TRBV14 and TRBJ2-3; 13 nucleotides match TRBD2. V shed 1 base, J shed 5 bases, and the junction held 6 bases outside the gene matches. The CDR3 is 17 amino acids. Germline-derived CDR1 and CDR2 are SGHDN and FVKESK. CDR3 in DNA: TGTGCCAGCAGCCAAGTACTAGCGGGGGGGCCACGAGATACGCAGTATTTT. It specifies CASSQVLAGGPRDTQYF. The entire variable domain, with the rest obtained from reference TRBV14 and TRBJ2-3, is as follows: EAGVTQFPSHSVIEKGQTVTLRCDPISGHDNLYWYRRVMGKEIKFLLHFVKESKQDESGMPNNRFLAERTGGTYSTLKVQPAELEDSGVYFCASSQVLAGGPRDTQYFGPGTRLTVL.

V is TRBV6-6 and J is TRBJ2-3; TRBD1 agrees at 11 bases. The CDR3 has 14 residues. From germline, CDR1 is MNHNY and CDR2 SVGAGI (reference sequence). Losses at the gene ends were 5 bases for V and 6 bases for J; bases not matched to a gene: 4. CDR3 sequence: CASSTGQGGDTQYF. CDR3 nucleotide sequence: TGTGCCAGCAGTACGGGACAGGGGGGCGATACGCAGTATTTT.

The rearrangement links TRBV6-5 to TRBJ2-7, with D perhaps matching TRBD2 (5 bases). V was clipped by 2 bases and J by 4 bases, with 9 bases between them. Germline lookup yields CDR1 MNHEY and CDR2 SVGAGI. The CDR3 extends over 13 amino acids. CDR3 DNA sequence: TGTGCCAGCAGTTACCAGTCGGGATACGAGCAGTACTTC. Translation gives CASSYQSGYEQYF.

The sample holds one count of this clone. DNA for the CDR3: TGTGCCAGCAGCTTGTGGCAGGGATTTACTCGGGAGCTGTTTTTT. Protein sequence: CASSLWQGFTRELFF. This chain uses TRBV5-4 with TRBJ2-2; possibly TRBD1 for D (5 bases). The CDR3 is 15 amino acids. Germline V lookup: CDR1 SGHNT, CDR2 YYREEE (reference sequence). Trimming removed 1 base from V and 9 bases from J, with 16 bases in between.

The genes are TRBV19 and TRBJ2-5; a possible D gene is TRBD2 (5 bases). In germline, CDR1 is LNHDA, CDR2 SQIVND (reference sequence). This CDR3 comprises 16 residues. Trimming took off 5 bases at V and 5 bases at J, with 21 bases between the two ends. DNA of the CDR3: TGTGCCAGTAGTCACGGATACCAATCACTAGTCGAGACCCAGTACTTC. Its protein is CASSHGYQSLVETQYF.

This chain uses TRBV6-5 with TRBJ1-2, with 10 bases identical to TRBD1. This CDR3 is 14 amino acids long. Germline-derived CDR1 and CDR2 are MNHEY and SVGAGI. V was clipped by 7 bases and J by 3 bases; unmatched bases: 5. The CDR3 nucleotides are TGTGCCAGCACTGGGACAGGGGCGTACTATGGCTACACCTTC. It codes for CASTGTGAYYGYTF.